The clone carrying this TCR beta chain was observed a handful of times. Its specificity is unknown. TCRdb reanalysed the reads using MiXCR and keeps one entry per CDR3 protein. The data hold fewer than 300,000 distinct CDR3 sequences, with 20% to 30% observed a single time. Between the trimmed V and J ends, which lost 6 bases and 0 bases, there was a span of 5 bases. The CDR3 length is 12 residues. Germline V gene sequence: CDR1 MDHEN, CDR2 SYDVKM. The sample is drawn from a study of T cell repertoires in cytomegalovirus infection. Study at large: A matching HLA type, together with CMV infection, was signaled by public TCR beta signatures.

Study-wide points: Identification of carriers of CMV plus the relevant HLA was achieved through cumulative public TCR beta family frequency. HLA-C-restricted CMV-specific TCR beta clonotypes prevailed in the ex vivo response.

The specimen was PBMCs. The clonotype originates from a human donor in good health (CMV status not recorded). Some clones in this sample may be carry-over from other donors' samples. The V call is TRBV28, the J call TRBJ2-5; unclear D gene. The CDR3 is CASSDNQETQYF. The CDR3, as DNA: TGTGCCAGCAGCGACAACCAAGAGACCCAGTACTTC.